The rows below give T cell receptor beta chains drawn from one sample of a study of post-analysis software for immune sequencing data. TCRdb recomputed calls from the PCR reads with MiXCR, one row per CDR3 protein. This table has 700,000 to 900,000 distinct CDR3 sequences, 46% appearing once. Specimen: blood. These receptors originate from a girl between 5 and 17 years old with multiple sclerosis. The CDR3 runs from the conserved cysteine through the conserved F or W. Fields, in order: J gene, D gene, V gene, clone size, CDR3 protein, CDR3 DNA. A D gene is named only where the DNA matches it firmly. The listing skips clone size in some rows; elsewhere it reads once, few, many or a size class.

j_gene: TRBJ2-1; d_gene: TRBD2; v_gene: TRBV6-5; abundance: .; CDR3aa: CASSYGGLAANNEQFF; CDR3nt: TGTGCCAGCAGTTACGGGGGACTAGCGGCGAACAATGAGCAGTTCTTC
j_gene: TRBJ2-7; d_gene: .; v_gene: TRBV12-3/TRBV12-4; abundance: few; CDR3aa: CASSSTLYEQYF; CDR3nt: TGTGCCAGCAGTTCGACACTATACGAGCAGTACTTC
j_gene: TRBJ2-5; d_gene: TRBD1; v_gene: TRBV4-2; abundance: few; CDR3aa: CASSPGGSTGGQETQYF; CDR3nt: TGTGCCAGCAGCCCAGGGGGGTCCACAGGGGGCCAAGAGACCCAGTACTTC
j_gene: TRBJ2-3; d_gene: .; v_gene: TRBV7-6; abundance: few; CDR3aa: CASSSLRGSADTQYF; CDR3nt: TGTGCCAGCAGCTCCCTTAGAGGGAGCGCAGATACGCAGTATTTT
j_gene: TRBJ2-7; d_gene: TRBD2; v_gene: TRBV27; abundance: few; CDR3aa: CASSLTSGRPREVYEQYF; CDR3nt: TGTGCCAGCAGTTTAACTAGCGGGAGGCCTAGAGAGGTCTACGAGCAGTACTTC
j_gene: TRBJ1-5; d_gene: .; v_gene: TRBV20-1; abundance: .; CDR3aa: CSARVDRGQPQHF; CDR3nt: TGCAGTGCTAGAGTCGATAGGGGTCAGCCCCAGCATTTT
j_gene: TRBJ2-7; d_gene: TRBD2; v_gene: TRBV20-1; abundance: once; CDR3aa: CSATGLAATYEQYF; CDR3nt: TGCAGTGCTACAGGACTAGCGGCAACCTACGAGCAGTACTTC
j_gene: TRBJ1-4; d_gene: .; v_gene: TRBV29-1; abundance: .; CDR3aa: CSGTGRDEKLFF; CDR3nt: TGCAGCGGAACAGGGAGGGACGAAAAACTGTTTTTT
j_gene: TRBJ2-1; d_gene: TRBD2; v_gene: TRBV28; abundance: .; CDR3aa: CASSLMSLAEPYEQFF; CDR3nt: TGTGCCAGCAGTTTGATGAGTCTAGCGGAACCCTATGAGCAGTTCTTC
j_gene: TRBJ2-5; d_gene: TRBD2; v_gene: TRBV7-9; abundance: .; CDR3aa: CASSLVAGVKYQETQYF; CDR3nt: TGTGCCAGCAGCTTAGTAGCGGGAGTTAAGTACCAAGAGACCCAGTACTTC
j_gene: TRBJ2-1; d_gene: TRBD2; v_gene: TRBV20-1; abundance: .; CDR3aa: CSASAGGAREQFF; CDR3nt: TGCAGTGCTAGTGCGGGAGGGGCGCGGGAGCAGTTCTTC
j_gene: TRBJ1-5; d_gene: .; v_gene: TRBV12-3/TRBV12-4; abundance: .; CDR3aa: CASSLFGGARNQPQHF; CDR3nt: TGTGCCAGCAGCCTTTTCGGGGGGGCTCGAAATCAGCCCCAGCATTTT
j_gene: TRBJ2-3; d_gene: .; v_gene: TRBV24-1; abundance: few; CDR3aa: CATSDWGQTGGDTQYF; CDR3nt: TGTGCCACCAGTGATTGGGGACAGACCGGAGGGGATACGCAGTATTTT
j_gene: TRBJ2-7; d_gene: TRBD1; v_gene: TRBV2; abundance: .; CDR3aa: CASSEAPAGGDEQYF; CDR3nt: TGTGCCAGCAGTGAAGCGCCGGCAGGGGGTGACGAGCAGTACTTC
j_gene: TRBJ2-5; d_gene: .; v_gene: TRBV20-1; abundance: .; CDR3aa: CSARPVKRLVLRETQYF; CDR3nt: TGCAGTGCTAGACCGGTAAAGAGACTAGTGTTGAGGGAGACCCAGTACTTC
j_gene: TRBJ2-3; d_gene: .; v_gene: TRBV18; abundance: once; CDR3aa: CASSPVAGRTDTQYF; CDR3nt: TGTGCCAGCTCCCCCGTGGCGGGTAGGACAGATACGCAGTATTTT
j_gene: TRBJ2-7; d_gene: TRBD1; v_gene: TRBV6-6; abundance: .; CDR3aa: CASSSPGQGEYEQYF; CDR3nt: TGTGCCAGCAGTTCTCCGGGACAGGGAGAGTACGAGCAGTACTTC
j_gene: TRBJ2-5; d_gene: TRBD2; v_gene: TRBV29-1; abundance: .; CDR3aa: CSVEDPPKGGTNQETQYF; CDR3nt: TGCAGCGTTGAAGACCCTCCTAAGGGCGGGACTAACCAAGAGACCCAGTACTTC
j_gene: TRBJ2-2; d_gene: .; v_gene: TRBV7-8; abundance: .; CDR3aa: CASSPSFPTGNTGELFF; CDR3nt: TGTGCCAGCAGCCCTTCTTTTCCGACAGGGAACACCGGGGAGCTGTTTTTT
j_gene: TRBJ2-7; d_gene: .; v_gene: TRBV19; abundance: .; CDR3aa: CASSIRDAFSYEQYF; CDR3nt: TGTGCCAGTAGTATCCGGGACGCCTTCTCCTACGAGCAGTACTTC
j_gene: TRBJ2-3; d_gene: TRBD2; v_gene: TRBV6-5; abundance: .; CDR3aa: CASSYSLAGWGTDTQYF; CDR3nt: TGTGCCAGCAGTTACTCTCTAGCGGGATGGGGCACAGATACGCAGTATTTT
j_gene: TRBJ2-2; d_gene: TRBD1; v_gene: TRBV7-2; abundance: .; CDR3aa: CASSEQGAGELFF; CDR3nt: TGTGCCAGCAGCGAACAGGGGGCAGGGGAGCTGTTTTTT
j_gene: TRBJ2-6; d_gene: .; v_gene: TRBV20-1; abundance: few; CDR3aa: CSARGSRPSGANVLTF; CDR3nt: TGCAGTGCTAGAGGATCCAGGCCGTCTGGGGCCAACGTCCTGACTTTC
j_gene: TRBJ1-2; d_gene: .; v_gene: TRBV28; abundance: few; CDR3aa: CASSNPVHYGYTF; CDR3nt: TGTGCCAGCAGTAACCCGGTGCACTATGGCTACACCTTC
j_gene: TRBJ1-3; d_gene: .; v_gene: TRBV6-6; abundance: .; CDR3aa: CASSPRQLHSGNTIYF; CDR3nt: TGTGCCAGCAGTCCTCGACAGTTACACTCTGGAAACACCATATATTTT
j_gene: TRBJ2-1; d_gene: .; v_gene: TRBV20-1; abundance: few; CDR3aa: CSASGATGDEQFF; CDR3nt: TGCAGTGCTAGTGGGGCTACGGGCGATGAGCAGTTCTTC
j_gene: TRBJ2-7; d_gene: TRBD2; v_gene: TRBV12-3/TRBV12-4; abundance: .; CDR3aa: CASSPTVFSGGYEQYF; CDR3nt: TGTGCCAGCAGCCCCACGGTGTTTAGCGGGGGGTACGAGCAGTACTTC
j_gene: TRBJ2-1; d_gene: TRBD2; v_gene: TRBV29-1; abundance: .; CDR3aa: CSTWVRGSGNEQFF; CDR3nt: TGCAGCACATGGGTCCGCGGGAGTGGGAATGAGCAGTTCTTC
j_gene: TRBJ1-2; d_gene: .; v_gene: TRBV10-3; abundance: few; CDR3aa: CAISESYSYGYTF; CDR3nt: TGTGCCATCAGTGAGTCGTACAGCTATGGCTACACCTTC
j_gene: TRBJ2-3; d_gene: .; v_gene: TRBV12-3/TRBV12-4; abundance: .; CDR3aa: CASRFTPSTDTQYF; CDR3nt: TGTGCCAGCAGGTTTACGCCATCGACAGATACGCAGTATTTT
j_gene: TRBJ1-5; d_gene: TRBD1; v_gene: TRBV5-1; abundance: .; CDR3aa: CASSPDRAGQPQHF; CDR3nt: TGCGCCAGCAGCCCGGACAGGGCGGGTCAGCCCCAGCATTTT
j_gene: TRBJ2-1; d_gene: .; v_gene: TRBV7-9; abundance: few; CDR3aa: CASSRWESETQFF; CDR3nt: TGTGCCAGCAGCCGATGGGAATCAGAGACCCAGTTCTTC
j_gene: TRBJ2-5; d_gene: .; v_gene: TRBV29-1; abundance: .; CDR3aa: CSVERMGPGETQYF; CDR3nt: TGCAGCGTCGAAAGGATGGGGCCGGGTGAGACCCAGTACTTC
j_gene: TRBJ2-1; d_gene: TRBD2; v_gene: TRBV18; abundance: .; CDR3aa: CASSPGLADSYNEQFF; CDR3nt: TGTGCCAGCTCACCAGGACTAGCGGACTCCTACAATGAGCAGTTCTTC
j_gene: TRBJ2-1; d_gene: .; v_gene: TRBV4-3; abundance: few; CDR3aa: CASSRLGTPSSYNEQFF; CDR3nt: TGCGCTAGCAGCCGCCTGGGGACTCCGAGCTCCTACAATGAGCAGTTCTTC
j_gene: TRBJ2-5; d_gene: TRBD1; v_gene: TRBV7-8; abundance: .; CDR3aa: CASSAGQVRTQYF; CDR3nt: TGTGCCAGCAGCGCGGGACAGGTCCGGACCCAGTACTTC
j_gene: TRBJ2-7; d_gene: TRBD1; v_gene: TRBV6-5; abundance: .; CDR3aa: CASSGGQGGAYEQYF; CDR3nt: TGTGCCAGCAGTGGGGGACAGGGTGGCGCCTACGAGCAGTACTTC
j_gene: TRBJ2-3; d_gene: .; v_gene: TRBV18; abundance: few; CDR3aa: CASSPRLDSTDTQYF; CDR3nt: TGTGCCAGCTCACCCCGTTTGGACAGCACAGATACGCAGTATTTT
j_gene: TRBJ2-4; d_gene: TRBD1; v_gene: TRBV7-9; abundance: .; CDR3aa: CASSSAGTVVKNIQYF; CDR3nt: TGTGCCAGCAGCTCAGCCGGGACAGTGGTGAAAAACATTCAGTACTTC
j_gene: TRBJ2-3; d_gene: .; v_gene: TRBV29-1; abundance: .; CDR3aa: CSVRGAGYF; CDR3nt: TGCAGCGTTAGGGGCGCGGGGTATTTT
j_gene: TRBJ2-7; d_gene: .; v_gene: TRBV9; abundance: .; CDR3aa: CASSPLRSGSYEQYF; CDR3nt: TGTGCCAGCAGTCCTTTGCGGTCCGGCTCCTACGAGCAGTACTTC
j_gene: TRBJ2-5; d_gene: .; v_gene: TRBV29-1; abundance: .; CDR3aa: CSVPTGSETQYF; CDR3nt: TGCAGCGTCCCAACAGGGTCAGAGACCCAGTACTTC
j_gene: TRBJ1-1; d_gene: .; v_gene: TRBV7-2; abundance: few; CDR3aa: CASSLTGAGKTEAFF; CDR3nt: TGTGCCAGCAGCTTAACTGGGGCAGGGAAGACTGAAGCTTTCTTT
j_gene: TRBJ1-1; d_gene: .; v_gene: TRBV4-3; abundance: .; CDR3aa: CARSQDVTANTEAFF; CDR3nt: TGCGCCCGCAGCCAAGATGTGACAGCGAACACTGAAGCTTTCTTT
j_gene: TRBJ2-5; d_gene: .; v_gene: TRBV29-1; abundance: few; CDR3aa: CSVEALGQGKETQYF; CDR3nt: TGCAGCGTTGAAGCCCTAGGCCAGGGGAAAGAGACCCAGTACTTC
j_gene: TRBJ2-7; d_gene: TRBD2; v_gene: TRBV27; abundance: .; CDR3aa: CASSSYAGGGGYEQYF; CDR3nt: TGTGCCAGCAGTTCGTACGCGGGAGGAGGGGGCTACGAGCAGTACTTC
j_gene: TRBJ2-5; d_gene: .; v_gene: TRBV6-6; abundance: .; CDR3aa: CASSYVRSETQYF; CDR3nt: TGTGCCAGCAGTTACGTAAGGTCTGAGACCCAGTACTTC
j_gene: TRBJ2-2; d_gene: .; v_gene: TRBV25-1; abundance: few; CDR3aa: CASSEWGSTGELFF; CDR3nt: TGTGCCAGCAGTGAGTGGGGGAGCACCGGGGAGCTGTTTTTT
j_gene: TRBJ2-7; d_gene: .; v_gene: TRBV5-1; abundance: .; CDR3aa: CASRWNRGTYEQYF; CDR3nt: TGCGCCAGCAGGTGGAATCGGGGGACCTACGAGCAGTACTTC
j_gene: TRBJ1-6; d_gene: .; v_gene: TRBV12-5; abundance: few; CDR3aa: CASGTGDINNPPHHF; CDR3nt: TGTGCTAGTGGAACAGGCGACATCAACAATCCCCCCCACCACTTT
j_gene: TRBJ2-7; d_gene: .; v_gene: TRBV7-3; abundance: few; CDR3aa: CASSPNPSGEQYF; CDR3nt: TGTGCCAGCAGCCCCAACCCGTCCGGGGAGCAGTACTTC
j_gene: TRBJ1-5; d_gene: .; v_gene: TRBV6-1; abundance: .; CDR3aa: CASSESSNQPQHF; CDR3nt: TGTGCCAGCAGTGAGTCAAGCAATCAGCCCCAGCATTTT
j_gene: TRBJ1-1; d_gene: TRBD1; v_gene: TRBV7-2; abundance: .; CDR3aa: CASTQGQGIEAFF; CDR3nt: TGTGCCAGCACCCAAGGACAGGGGATTGAAGCTTTCTTT
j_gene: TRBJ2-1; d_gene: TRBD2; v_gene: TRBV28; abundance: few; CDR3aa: CASSPTRLAGGDNEQFF; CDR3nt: TGTGCCAGCAGCCCCACCCGACTAGCGGGAGGCGACAATGAGCAGTTCTTC
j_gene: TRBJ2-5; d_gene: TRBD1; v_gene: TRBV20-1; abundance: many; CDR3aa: CSAVRTGTKETQYF; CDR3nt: TGCAGTGCTGTCCGGACAGGTACCAAAGAGACCCAGTACTTC